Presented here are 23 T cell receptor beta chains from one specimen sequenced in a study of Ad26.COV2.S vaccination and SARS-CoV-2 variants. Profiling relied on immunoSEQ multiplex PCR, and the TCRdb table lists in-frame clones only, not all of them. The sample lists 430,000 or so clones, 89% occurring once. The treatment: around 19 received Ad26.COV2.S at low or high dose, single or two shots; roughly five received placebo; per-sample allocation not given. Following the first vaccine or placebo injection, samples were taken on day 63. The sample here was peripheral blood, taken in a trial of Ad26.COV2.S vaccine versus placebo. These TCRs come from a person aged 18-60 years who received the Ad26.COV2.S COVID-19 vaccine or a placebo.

The CDR3 DNA follows: TGCGCCAGCAGCTTGGAGGGGGGTAATGATTCACCCCTCCACTTT. Protein product: CASSLEGGNDSPLHF. This rearrangement joins TRBV5-1 to TRBJ1-6; D is perhaps TRBD1 (6 bases). Trimming took 0 bases from V and 8 from J, leaving 12 bases between them. CDR3 size: 15 residues. CDR1 and CDR2 (germline): SGHRS, YFSETQ.

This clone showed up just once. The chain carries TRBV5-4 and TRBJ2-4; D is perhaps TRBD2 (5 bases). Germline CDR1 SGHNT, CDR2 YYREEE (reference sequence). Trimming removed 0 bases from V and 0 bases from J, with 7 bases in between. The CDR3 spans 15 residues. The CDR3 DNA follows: TGTGCCAGCAGCTTGGGCGGGCTAGCCAAAAACATTCAGTACTTC. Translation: CASSLGGLAKNIQYF.

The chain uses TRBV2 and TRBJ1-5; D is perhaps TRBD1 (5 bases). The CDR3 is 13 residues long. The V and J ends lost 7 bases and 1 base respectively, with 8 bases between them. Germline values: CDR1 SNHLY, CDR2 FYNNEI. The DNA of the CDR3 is TGTGCCAGCAAATCAGGGAGCAATCAGCCCCAGCATTTT. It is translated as CASKSGSNQPQHF.

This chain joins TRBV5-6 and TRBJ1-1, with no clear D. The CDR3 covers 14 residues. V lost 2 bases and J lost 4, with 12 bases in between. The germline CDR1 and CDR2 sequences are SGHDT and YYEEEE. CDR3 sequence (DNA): TGTGCCAGCAGCTTCCGGTCTTCGGGCACTGAAGCTTTCTTT. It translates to CASSFRSSGTEAFF.

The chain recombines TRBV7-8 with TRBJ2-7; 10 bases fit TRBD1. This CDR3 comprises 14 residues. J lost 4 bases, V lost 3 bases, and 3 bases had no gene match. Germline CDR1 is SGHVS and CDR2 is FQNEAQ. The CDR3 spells CASSFRDRGYEQYF. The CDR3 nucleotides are TGTGCCAGCAGCTTCCGGGACAGGGGTTACGAGCAGTACTTC.

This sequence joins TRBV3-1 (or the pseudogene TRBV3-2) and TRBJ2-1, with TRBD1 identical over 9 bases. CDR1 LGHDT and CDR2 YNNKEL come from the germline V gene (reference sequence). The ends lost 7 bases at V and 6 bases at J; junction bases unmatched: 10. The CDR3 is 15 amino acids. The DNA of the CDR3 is TGTGCCAGCAACTACCGGGACAGGGATTTCAATGAGCAGTTCTTC. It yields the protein CASNYRDRDFNEQFF.

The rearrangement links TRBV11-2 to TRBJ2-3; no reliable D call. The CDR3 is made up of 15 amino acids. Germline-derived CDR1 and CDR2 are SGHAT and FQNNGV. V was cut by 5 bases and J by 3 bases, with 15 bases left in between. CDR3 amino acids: CASSKRVMWTDTQYF. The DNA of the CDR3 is TGTGCCAGCAGCAAACGGGTGATGTGGACAGATACGCAGTATTTT. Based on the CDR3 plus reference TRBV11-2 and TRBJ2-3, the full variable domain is EAGVAQSPRYKIIEKRQSVAFWCNPISGHATLYWYQQILGQGPKLLIQFQNNGVVDDSQLPKDRFSAERLKGVDSTLKIQPAKLEDSAVYLCASSKRVMWTDTQYFGPGTRLTVL.

CDR3: CASSLIISQGASGYTF. The CDR3 coding sequence is TGTGCCAGCAGCTTGATTATATCTCAGGGGGCGAGTGGCTACACCTTC. The V call is TRBV5-6, the J call TRBJ1-2; 8 nucleotides line up with TRBD1. V lost 1 base and J lost 7; bases outside the gene matches: 12. The CDR3 is made up of 16 amino acids. Germline-derived CDR1 and CDR2 are SGHDT and YYEEEE.

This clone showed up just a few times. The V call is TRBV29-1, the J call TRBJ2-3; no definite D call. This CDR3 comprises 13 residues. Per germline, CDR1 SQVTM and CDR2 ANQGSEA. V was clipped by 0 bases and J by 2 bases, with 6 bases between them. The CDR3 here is CSVEETTTDTQYF. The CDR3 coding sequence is TGCAGCGTTGAAGAGACAACCACAGATACGCAGTATTTT.

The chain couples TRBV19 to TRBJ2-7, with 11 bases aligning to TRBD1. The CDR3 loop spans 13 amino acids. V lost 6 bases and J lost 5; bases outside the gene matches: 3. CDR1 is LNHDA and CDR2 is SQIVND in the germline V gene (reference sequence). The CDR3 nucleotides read TGTGCCAGTAGGAGGACAGGGGGCGACGAGCAGTACTTC. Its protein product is CASRRTGGDEQYF.

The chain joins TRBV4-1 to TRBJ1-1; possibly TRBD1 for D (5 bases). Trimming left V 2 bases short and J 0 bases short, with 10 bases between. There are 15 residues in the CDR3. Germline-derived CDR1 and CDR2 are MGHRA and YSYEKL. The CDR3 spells CASSQLTVLNTEAFF. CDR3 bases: TGCGCCAGCAGCCAACTGACAGTACTGAACACTGAAGCTTTCTTT.

CDR3 in amino acids: CASRSTFQPQHF. CDR3 sequence (DNA): TGTGCCAGTCGTTCGACTTTTCAGCCCCAGCATTTT. V gene TRBV19 combines with J gene TRBJ1-5; D is uncertain. Germline CDR1 reads LNHDA; CDR2 reads SQIVND (reference sequence). CDR3 size: 12 residues. V lost 8 bases, J lost 6 bases, and 11 bases lay in between.

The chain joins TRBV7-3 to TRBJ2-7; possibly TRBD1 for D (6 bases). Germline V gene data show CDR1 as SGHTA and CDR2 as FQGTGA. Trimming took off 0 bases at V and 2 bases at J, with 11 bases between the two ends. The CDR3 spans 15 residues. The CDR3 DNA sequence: TGTGCCAGCAGCTTAACGGGGACACAGGCCTACGAGCAGTACTTC. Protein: CASSLTGTQAYEQYF. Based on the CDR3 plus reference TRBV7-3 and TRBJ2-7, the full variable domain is GAGVSQTPSNKVTEKGKYVELRCDPISGHTALYWYRQSLGQGPEFLIYFQGTGAADDSGLPNDRFFAVRPEGSVSTLKIQRTERGDSAVYLCASSLTGTQAYEQYFGPGTRLTVT.

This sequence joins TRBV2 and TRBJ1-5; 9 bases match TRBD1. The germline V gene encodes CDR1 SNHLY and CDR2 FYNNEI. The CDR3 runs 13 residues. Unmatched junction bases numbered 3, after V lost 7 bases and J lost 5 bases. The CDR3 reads CASTRTGDQPQHF. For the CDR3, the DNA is TGTGCCAGCACTAGGACAGGGGATCAGCCCCAGCATTTT. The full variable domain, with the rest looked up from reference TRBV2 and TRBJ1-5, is EPEVTQTPSHQVTQMGQEVILRCVPISNHLYFYWYRQILGQKVEFLVSFYNNEISEKSEIFDDQFSVERPDGSNFTLKIRSTKLEDSAMYFCASTRTGDQPQHFGDGTRLSIL.

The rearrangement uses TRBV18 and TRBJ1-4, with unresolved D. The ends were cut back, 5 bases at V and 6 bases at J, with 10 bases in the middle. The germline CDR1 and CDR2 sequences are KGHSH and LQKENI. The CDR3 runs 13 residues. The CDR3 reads CASSGGPDEKLFF. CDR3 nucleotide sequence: TGTGCCAGCTCAGGTGGGCCAGATGAAAAACTGTTTTTT.

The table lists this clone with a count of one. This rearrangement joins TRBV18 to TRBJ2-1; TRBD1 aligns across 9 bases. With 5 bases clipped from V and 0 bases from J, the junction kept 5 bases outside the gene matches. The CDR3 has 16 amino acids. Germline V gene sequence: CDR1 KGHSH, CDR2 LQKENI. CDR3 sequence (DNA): TGTGCCAGCTCAACACAGGGGGCTGGCTCCTACAATGAGCAGTTCTTC. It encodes CASSTQGAGSYNEQFF.

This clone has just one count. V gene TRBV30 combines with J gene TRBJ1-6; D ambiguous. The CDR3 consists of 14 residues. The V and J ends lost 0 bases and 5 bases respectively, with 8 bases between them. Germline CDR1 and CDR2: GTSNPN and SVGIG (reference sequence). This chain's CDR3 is CAWSVWRNNSPLHF. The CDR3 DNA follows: TGTGCCTGGAGTGTCTGGCGGAATAATTCACCCCTCCACTTT.

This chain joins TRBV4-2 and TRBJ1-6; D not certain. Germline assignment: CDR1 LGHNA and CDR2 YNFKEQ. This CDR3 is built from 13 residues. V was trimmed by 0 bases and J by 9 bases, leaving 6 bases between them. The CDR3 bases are TGTGCCAGCAGCCAAGAAGGGCCTTCACCCCTCCACTTT. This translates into CASSQEGPSPLHF.

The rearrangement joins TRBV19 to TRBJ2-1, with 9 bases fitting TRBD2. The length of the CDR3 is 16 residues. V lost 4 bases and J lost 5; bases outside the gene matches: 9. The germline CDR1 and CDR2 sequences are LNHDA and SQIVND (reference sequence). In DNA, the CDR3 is TGTGCCAGTAGTACCCCGGGACTAGCACCGAACAATGAGCAGTTCTTC. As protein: CASSTPGLAPNNEQFF.

The CDR3 DNA follows: TGTGCCAGCAGTTTGGGAGGGATCCCCGAGCAGTACTTC. This encodes CASSLGGIPEQYF. The chain has TRBV12-3 or TRBV12-4 and TRBJ2-7; 7 bases are shared with TRBD2. The CDR3 covers 13 residues. J lost 6 bases, V lost 3 bases, and 5 bases had no gene match.

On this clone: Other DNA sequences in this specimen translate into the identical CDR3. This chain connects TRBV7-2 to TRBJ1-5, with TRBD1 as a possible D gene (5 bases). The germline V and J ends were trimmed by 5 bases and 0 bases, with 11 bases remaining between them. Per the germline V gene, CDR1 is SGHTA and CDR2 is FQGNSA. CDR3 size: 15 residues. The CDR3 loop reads CASSLGVYSNQPQHF. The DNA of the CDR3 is TGTGCCAGCAGCCTAGGGGTGTATAGCAATCAGCCCCAGCATTTT.

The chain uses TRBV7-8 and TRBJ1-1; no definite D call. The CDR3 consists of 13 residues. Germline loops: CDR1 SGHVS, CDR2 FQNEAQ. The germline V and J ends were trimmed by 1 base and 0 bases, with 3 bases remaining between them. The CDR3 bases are TGTGCCAGCAGCTTAGAAGTGAACACTGAAGCTTTCTTT. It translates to CASSLEVNTEAFF.

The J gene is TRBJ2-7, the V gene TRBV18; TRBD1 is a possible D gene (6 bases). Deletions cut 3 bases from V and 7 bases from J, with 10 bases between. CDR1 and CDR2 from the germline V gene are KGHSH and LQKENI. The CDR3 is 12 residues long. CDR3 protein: CASSPDSGEQYV. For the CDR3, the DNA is TGTGCCAGCTCACCGGACAGTGGAGAGCAGTACGTC.